This TCR beta chain is from a study of beta chain features in type 1 diabetes (dated by TCRdb to between 2018 and 2020). A note on the overall study: No differences in mean age, gender distribution, total cell number or subset yield were found between patients and healthy donors. A total of 85 million to 140 million sorted cells were examined across all samples, and a strong correlation was observed between cell number per subset and RNA yield. The study compared the TCRB repertoires of sorted circulating CD4+ T cell subsets in recently diagnosed type 1 diabetes patients with those in matched healthy donors. Regulatory and stem cell-like memory subsets were obtained from only 8 patients and about 8 healthy donors, while naive and central memory subsets were obtained from all 30 or so donors.

This clone has just a few counts. Its antigen remains unidentified. One base away there is no much larger clone; base qualities are not given. A single peripheral blood draw of about 116 mL on average was collected from each donor into heparinised tubes. A BD FACSAria II was used to sort naive, central memory, regulatory and stem cell-like memory CD4+ T cells with a panel that included CD45RO, CCR7, CD25, CD127, CD95 and CD27. All sorted populations exceeded 95% purity. PBMCs were isolated immediately by Lymphoprep density gradient centrifugation and stained directly without culture. Samples were stained and sorted in pairs, with one healthy donor and one patient per experiment, so that batch effects were minimized. All of the isolated RNA was reverse transcribed with the High Capacity cDNA Reverse Transcription Kit, so expressed TCRB transcripts were sequenced. Deep immunoSEQ sequencing was applied to naive, central memory and regulatory T cell samples, giving an average of about 3.57 million total reads per sample. After sorted cells were lysed in RLT buffer, RNA was extracted with DNase-treated RNeasy Micro or Mini kits, with the choice depending on cell number. To prevent cross-contamination, every cell subset was processed on its own, while patient and healthy donor samples were processed together. The immunoSEQ multiplex PCR was used to amplify TCRB sequences from cDNA, yielding 87-bp fragments that span the CDR3 region. Sequencing of the amplicons was done on the Illumina HiSeq platform. As for the authors' bioinformatics: PCR bias was computationally corrected using synthetic template baselines, reads within Hamming distance 2 were collapsed, and singletons that could not be merged were discarded. Reads were aligned against IMGT so that V, D and J genes, CDR3 length and insertions or deletions at six rearrangement sites could be assigned. Within each subset, clonotype counts were normalized to the number of sorted cells before true diversity and Gini coefficients were calculated with the tcR R package. The overlap coefficient, calculated on TCRB nucleotide sequences, was used to measure repertoire sharing. Out-of-frame TCRB sequences from naive cells were analyzed as a proxy for the pre-selection repertoire. Not all clones reach the TCRdb copy of this immuneACCESS table, which keeps in-frame sequences only. Checked studies attribute under half of the gap to unresolved V genes and leave the rest unexplained. V and J calls and clone size are those listed in that table; D and trimming were worked out from the DNA. This sample is represented by 250,000 to 350,000 clones; about 10% of them were singletons. The ten largest clones capture approximately 0.016% of the sample.

The paper as a whole reports these results and caveats: Naive, central memory and regulatory TCRB repertoires appeared more similar among patients than among healthy donors. Because cDNA was sequenced instead of genomic DNA, activated cells with high expression could be over-represented, although the groups did not differ in activation or CD3 levels. Fewer insertions and more nucleotide deletions at VDJ recombination sites were observed in patients with type 1 diabetes, implying thymic rearrangement abnormalities. Type 1 diabetes patients showed a moderate but significant shortening of TCRB CDR3 length in all four CD4+ subsets. Only small numbers of individuals were included in the HLA sub-analyses, which left unresolved whether HLA type had any influence on TCRB rearrangement. PCR may preferentially amplify shorter templates, but because patient and control samples were amplified and corrected together, any resulting skew would affect both groups equally.

Sequencing was done on a sample of naive CD4+ T cells from blood. This specimen's cell subset or site label, interpreted: true naive CD4+ T cells. This TCR derives from a woman aged 25 to 39 in good health.

This receptor carries the CDR3 CASSYVTGEYEQFF. The bases are TGTGCCAGCAGTTATGTGACAGGGGAATATGAGCAGTTCTTC. The sequence is built from TRBV6-5 and TRBJ2-1, with TRBD1 identical over 8 junction bases. Taken from the germline V gene, the CDR1 and CDR2 loops are MNHEY and SVGAGI. V ends up 3 bases short and J 8 bases short, with an unmatched junction base count of 6. The cysteine opens and the phenylalanine closes a CDR3 of 14 amino acids. The entry retains the CDR3 DNA only, 42 bases that are in frame from base 1.